Listed below are T cell receptor beta chains from one sample, sequenced in a study of blood T cell repertoires in COVID-19. Generated by immunoSEQ multiplex PCR, the TCRdb table keeps only in-frame clones and is missing some. The sample records 150,000 or so clones, about four fifths being singletons. The sequencing sample was made of peripheral blood. Receptors were obtained from a woman aged 80 or over with acute or convalescent COVID-19. CDR3s include the opening cysteine and the closing phenylalanine or tryptophan. D genes are given only for firm matches. Size is stated for part of the rows, as once, few or many counts, or as a class when the clone is expanded.

TRBV2	.	TRBJ1-5	.	CASSESLDSYSNQPQHF	TGTGCCAGCAGTGAATCCCTCGACAGTTATAGCAATCAGCCCCAGCATTTT
TRBV6-5	TRBD1	TRBJ2-5	.	CASSIGTGGQETQYF	TGTGCCAGCAGTATCGGGACAGGAGGCCAAGAGACCCAGTACTTC
TRBV7-8	.	TRBJ1-5	.	CASSLGQTNQPQHF	TGTGCCAGCAGCTTAGGGCAGACTAATCAGCCCCAGCATTTT
TRBV5-5	TRBD2	TRBJ2-5	once	CASSHSGGGTRETQYF	TGTGCCAGCAGCCATAGCGGGGGGGGTACCCGGGAGACCCAGTACTTC
TRBV10-3	TRBD1	TRBJ2-7	.	CAINPGQGVGEQYF	TGTGCCATCAACCCGGGACAGGGGGTCGGCGAGCAGTACTTC
TRBV7-2	TRBD1	TRBJ1-1	few	CASSLVGSGGIFSTEAFF	TGTGCCAGCAGCTTAGTGGGGTCAGGGGGCATTTTTAGCACTGAAGCTTTCTTT
TRBV10-3	.	TRBJ1-2	.	CAISESGGNYGYTF	TGTGCCATCAGTGAGTCGGGAGGTAACTATGGCTACACCTTC
TRBV2	.	TRBJ2-7	once	CASRAGQSTYEQYF	TGTGCCAGCAGGGCGGGACAGTCAACCTACGAGCAGTACTTC
TRBV6-5	.	TRBJ1-5	.	CASQPWGGSNQPQHF	TGTGCCAGCCAGCCCTGGGGAGGGAGCAATCAGCCCCAGCATTTT
TRBV29-1	.	TRBJ1-1	.	CSVASQGNIMNTEAFF	TGCAGCGTTGCTAGTCAGGGAAACATCATGAACACTGAAGCTTTCTTT
TRBV4-3	.	TRBJ1-2	.	CASSPNSGNYGYTF	TGCGCCAGCAGCCCTAATTCGGGAAACTATGGCTACACCTTC
TRBV18	TRBD1	TRBJ1-1	.	CASSPSGQHTEAFF	TGTGCCAGCTCACCCTCGGGACAGCACACTGAAGCTTTCTTT
TRBV9	.	TRBJ2-3	.	CASSVGGVRADTQYF	TGTGCCAGCAGCGTAGGGGGGGTTAGGGCAGATACGCAGTATTTT
TRBV3-1/TRBV3-2	.	TRBJ1-2	few	CASSLYVSYGYTF	TGTGCCAGCAGCCTTTATGTTAGCTATGGCTACACCTTC
TRBV19	.	TRBJ2-2	.	CASSKLWRLNTGELFF	TGTGCCAGTAGCAAGTTGTGGAGGCTAAACACCGGGGAGCTGTTTTTT
TRBV5-6	TRBD1	TRBJ2-2	.	CASSLYGTGDTGELFF	TGTGCCAGCAGCTTGTATGGGACAGGGGACACCGGGGAGCTGTTTTTT
TRBV2	TRBD1	TRBJ1-4	.	CATQKGQGYEKLFF	TGTGCCACGCAGAAGGGACAGGGCTATGAAAAACTGTTTTTT
TRBV7-2	TRBD2	TRBJ2-5	once	CASSIRRGVLETQYF	TGTGCCAGCAGCATTAGGCGGGGGGTACTAGAGACCCAGTACTTC
TRBV2	TRBD1	TRBJ1-6	.	CASILRTGRNSPLHF	TGTGCCAGCATTCTAAGGACAGGGCGGAATTCACCCCTCCACTTT
TRBV6-1	.	TRBJ1-5	.	CASSERGLDRTNQPQHF	TGTGCCAGCAGTGAAAGGGGGTTAGACAGGACTAATCAGCCCCAGCATTTT
TRBV6-5	.	TRBJ1-2	.	CASTRGRLGGYTF	TGTGCCAGCACACGAGGGCGCTTAGGAGGCTACACCTTC
TRBV9	.	TRBJ1-1	.	CASSPRRSAALMNTEAFF	TGTGCCAGCAGCCCACGCCGGTCGGCGGCCCTAATGAACACTGAAGCTTTCTTT
TRBV10-3	TRBD2	TRBJ2-3	.	CAIRPGLAGGTDTQYF	TGTGCCATCAGGCCGGGACTAGCGGGGGGCACAGATACGCAGTATTTT
TRBV6-5	.	TRBJ1-3	once	CASGVSGNTIYF	TGTGCCAGTGGAGTCTCTGGAAACACCATATATTTT
TRBV3-1/TRBV3-2	.	TRBJ2-5	.	CASSQDQTGLQETQYF	TGTGCCAGCAGCCAAGATCAAACAGGGCTTCAAGAGACCCAGTACTTC
TRBV28	.	TRBJ1-5	.	CASSPAVGIGNQPQHF	TGTGCCAGCAGTCCGGCAGTAGGAATCGGGAATCAGCCCCAGCATTTT
TRBV11-2	.	TRBJ1-6	.	CASSLVSGNSPLHF	TGTGCCAGCAGCTTAGTTAGCGGTAATTCACCCCTCCACTTT
TRBV5-6	TRBD1	TRBJ1-4	.	CASSLNQGATNEKLFF	TGTGCCAGCAGCTTGAATCAGGGGGCAACTAATGAAAAACTGTTTTTT
TRBV6-4	.	TRBJ2-3	.	CASSDSGWPGADTQYF	TGTGCCAGCAGTGACTCCGGGTGGCCTGGAGCAGATACGCAGTATTTT
TRBV3-1/TRBV3-2	.	TRBJ1-2	.	CASSQGGSRGHGYTF	TGTGCCAGCAGCCAAGGGGGCAGCAGGGGCCATGGCTACACCTTC
TRBV4-1	TRBD1	TRBJ1-1	.	CASSQSKWTGETEAFF	TGCGCCAGCAGCCAAAGTAAGTGGACAGGGGAGACTGAAGCTTTCTTT
TRBV5-1	TRBD1	TRBJ1-2	.	CASSPDRGAEGYTF	TGCGCCAGCAGCCCGGACAGGGGTGCGGAAGGCTACACCTTC
TRBV2	.	TRBJ1-1	.	CASSPIQGAEAFF	TGTGCCAGCAGTCCAATCCAGGGCGCTGAAGCTTTCTTT
TRBV4-3	.	TRBJ1-1	once	CASSQARARTEAFF	TGCGCCAGCAGCCAAGCCAGGGCGAGAACTGAAGCTTTCTTT
TRBV7-3	.	TRBJ1-1	.	CASSSGVYLGEAFF	TGTGCCAGCAGCTCAGGGGTATATCTAGGTGAAGCTTTCTTT
TRBV5-1	TRBD1	TRBJ2-2	.	CASSKTGGGWSTGELFF	TGCGCCAGCAGCAAAACAGGGGGAGGATGGAGCACCGGGGAGCTGTTTTTT
TRBV4-2	TRBD1	TRBJ2-1	.	CASSQGDRAHNEQFF	TGTGCCAGCAGCCAAGGGGACAGGGCCCACAATGAGCAGTTCTTC
TRBV6-6	.	TRBJ1-2	once	CASQLESNYGYTF	TGTGCCAGCCAACTCGAGTCTAACTATGGCTACACCTTC
TRBV19	TRBD1	TRBJ1-5	.	CASTDRGSNQPQHF	TGTGCCAGTACCGACAGGGGTTCAAATCAGCCCCAGCATTTT
TRBV7-8	.	TRBJ2-7	.	CASSLLGRGGYEQYF	TGTGCCAGCAGCTTACTCGGAAGGGGGGGCTACGAGCAGTACTTC
TRBV6-2/TRBV6-3	.	TRBJ1-3	once	CASSQDFSGWQHSGNTIYF	TGTGCCAGCAGTCAAGATTTCTCGGGGTGGCAGCACTCTGGAAACACCATATATTTT
TRBV7-9	.	TRBJ2-7	.	CASSYGRLYEQYF	TGTGCCAGCAGCTACGGAAGACTCTACGAGCAGTACTTC
TRBV24-1	TRBD1	TRBJ2-3	.	CATSDGRGTSGAHPDTQYF	TGTGCCACCAGTGATGGCAGGGGGACCTCAGGGGCCCACCCAGATACGCAGTATTTT
TRBV5-1	.	TRBJ2-3	.	CASSLSPEGSDTQYF	TGCGCCAGCAGCTTAAGTCCCGAGGGATCAGATACGCAGTATTTT